What follows are 16 T cell receptor beta chains derived from one specimen sequenced in a study of human T cells and chemical hapten exposure. Sample time point: patch test 2, 6 weeks after DPC sensitization. Treatment specified: therapeutic diphenylcyclopropenone sensitization with weekly scalp DPC. TCRdb redid the calling of the RACE reads with MiXCR, one entry per CDR3 protein. The table includes approximately 82,000 distinct CDR3 sequences, approximately 7% detected once. The sample was whole blood, taken in connection with sensitization to the hapten diphenylcyclopropenone (DPC). All receptors come from a woman in her 30s with alopecia areata. Some clones in this sample may be carry-over from other donors' samples.

The chain carries TRBV20-1 and TRBJ1-6; D possibly corresponds to TRBD1 (6 bases). The germline V gene encodes CDR1 DFQATT and CDR2 SNEGSKA (reference sequence). V was pared by 6 bases and J by 7 bases, with 10 bases between. The CDR3 is 12 amino acids. CDR3 in amino acids: CSALTGNSPLHF. The CDR3 nucleotides are TGCAGTGCATTGACAGGAAATTCACCCCTCCACTTT.

This clonotype was picked up many times. One end of the junction does not line up with germline, which may come from a read error. The V and J genes are TRBV5-1 and TRBJ1-2; possibly TRBD1 for D (5 bases). Germline CDR1 is SGHRS and CDR2 is YFSETQ. The CDR3 runs to 13 residues. This chain's CDR3 is CASSFGQGYGYTF. The CDR3 DNA sequence: TGTGCCAGCAGCTTCGGTCAGGGCTATGGCTACACCTTC. The full variable domain, its missing parts supplied by reference TRBV5-1 and TRBJ1-2, is KAGVTQTPRYLIKTRGQQVTLSCSPISGHRSVSWYQQTPGQGLQFLFEYFSETQRNKGNFPGRFSGRQFSNSRSEMNVSTLELGDSALYLCASSFGQGYGYTFGSGTRLTVV.

This clonotype appeared many times. The chain recombines TRBV18 with TRBJ2-5, with 8 nucleotides matching TRBD2. CDR1 and CDR2 from the germline V gene are KGHSH and LQKENI. Germline trimming cut 6 bases from V and 3 bases from J; bases unmatched to any gene: 18. This CDR3 is built from 18 residues. The CDR3 here is CASSQFTTSGGIEETQYF. In nucleotides, the CDR3 is TGTGCCAGCTCGCAATTCACTACAAGCGGGGGTATTGAAGAGACCCAGTACTTC. Combining the CDR3 with reference TRBV18 and TRBJ2-5 gives the whole variable domain NAGVMQNPRHLVRRRGQEARLRCSPMKGHSHVYWYRQLPEEGLKFMVYLQKENIIDESGMPKERFSAEFPKEGPSILRIQQVVRGDSAAYFCASSQFTTSGGIEETQYFGPGTRLLVL.

The chain is built from TRBV10-3 and TRBJ2-2; the D gene is possibly TRBD2 (7 bases). Germline V lookup: CDR1 ENHRY, CDR2 SYGVKD. The CDR3 length is 13 residues. With 7 bases removed from V and 4 bases from J, the gap between germline ends came to 10 bases. CDR3 protein: CAINREGTGELFF. CDR3 bases: TGTGCCATCAACAGGGAGGGCACCGGGGAGCTGTTTTTT.

This clonotype was seen ten or more times. The rearrangement links TRBV12-3 or TRBV12-4 to TRBJ2-1, with 10 bases that match TRBD1. This CDR3 contains 15 residues. V lost 6 bases to trimming and J lost 5 bases; unmatched junction nucleotides: 7. Written as DNA, the CDR3 is TGTGCCAGCAGCGTGGGACAGGGGATGCACAATGAGCAGTTCTTC. It yields the protein CASSVGQGMHNEQFF.

This clonotype was detected many times. V gene TRBV6-1 combines with J gene TRBJ2-3; D not certain. Germline CDR1 MNHNS, CDR2 SASEGT. V lost 4 bases to trimming and J lost 0 bases, with 11 bases between them. The CDR3 length is 15 residues. CDR3 coding DNA: TGTGCCAGCAGTGTCGGCATTATAAGCACAGATACGCAGTATTTT. Translating gives CASSVGIISTDTQYF.

This clonotype was seen a few times. The chain couples TRBV29-1 to TRBJ1-1; D not resolved. CDR1 is SQVTM, CDR2 ANQGSEA, per germline. The CDR3 is 14 residues long. Trimming removed 2 bases at V and 1 base at J, with 11 bases between. The CDR3 here is CSVELGLSNTEAFF. CDR3 DNA sequence: TGCAGCGTTGAATTAGGGTTATCGAACACTGAAGCTTTCTTT. The full variable domain, rest sourced from reference TRBV29-1 and TRBJ1-1, is SAVISQKPSRDICQRGTSLTIQCQVDSQVTMMFWYRQQPGQSLTLIATANQGSEATYESGFVIDKFPISRPNLTFSTLTVSNMSPEDSSIYLCSVELGLSNTEAFFGQGTRLTVV.

This chain connects TRBV6-6 to TRBJ1-6; 9 nucleotides match TRBD1. The CDR3 is 17 amino acids. Germline V gene lookup returns CDR1 MNHNY and CDR2 SVGAGI (reference sequence). V lost 6 bases to trimming and J lost 9 bases; unmatched junction nucleotides: 15. The CDR3 sequence: CASSYTGGDRVGSPLHF. In nucleotides, the CDR3 is TGTGCCAGCAGCTATACTGGGGGGGACAGGGTTGGTTCACCCCTCCACTTT.

V gene TRBV12-3 or TRBV12-4 combines with J gene TRBJ2-7; no clear D. The V end was cut by 1 base, the J end by 2 bases, with 9 bases between. The CDR3 is 14 amino acids. The CDR3 DNA reads TGTGCCAGCAGTTTAGGAGAGAGTGCCTACGAGCAGTACTTC. Its translation is CASSLGESAYEQYF.

This clonotype was seen repeatedly, ten times or more. CDR3 nucleotides: TGTGCAAGTCGCGCCCGGGGGTGGTGTGAGCAGTACTTC. Translated, it gives CASRARGWCEQYF. The chain links TRBV12-2 to TRBJ2-7; TRBD1 is the table's D call and was not checked against the DNA. TRBV12-2 is a pseudogene locus. This CDR3 comprises 13 residues.

This clonotype was seen at least ten times. This sequence joins TRBV20-1 and TRBJ2-7; D ambiguous. V lost 0 bases, J lost 2 bases, and 14 bases lay in between. CDR1 and CDR2 from the germline V gene are DFQATT and SNEGSKA (reference sequence). The CDR3 contains 15 residues. The DNA for the CDR3 is TGCAGTGCTAGAGATCTGGGCCACGGAACCTACGAGCAGTACTTC. Its protein is CSARDLGHGTYEQYF.

The V and J genes are TRBV5-1 and TRBJ1-1; D not resolved. This CDR3 is 13 amino acids long. V dropped 6 bases and J dropped 1 base, with 10 bases sitting between them. CDR1 and CDR2 (germline): SGHRS, YFSETQ. The CDR3 DNA sequence: TGCGCCAGCATGGAGGGTTCGAACACTGAAGCTTTCTTT. Translated, it gives CASMEGSNTEAFF.

The V gene is TRBV9, the J gene TRBJ2-6; D is uncertain. The V gene's germline CDR1 is SGDLS and CDR2 YYNGEE. CDR3 length: 14 amino acids. Trimming removed 2 bases at V and 2 bases at J, with 5 bases between. The CDR3 sequence is CASSVPPGANVLTF. The CDR3, as DNA: TGTGCCAGCAGCGTCCCCCCTGGGGCCAACGTCCTGACTTTC. The whole variable domain, filled in from reference TRBV9 and TRBJ2-6, reads DSGVTQTPKHLITATGQRVTLRCSPRSGDLSVYWYQQSLDQGLQFLIQYYNGEERAKGNILERFSAQQFPDLHSELNLSSLELGDSALYFCASSVPPGANVLTFGAGSRLTVL.

This clonotype has only a few counts. The chain uses TRBV6-6 and TRBJ1-5; no definite D call. The V end was cut by 5 bases, the J end by 3 bases, with 8 bases between. This CDR3 has 13 residues. The germline V gene has CDR1 MNHNY and CDR2 SVGAGI (reference sequence). CDR3 DNA sequence: TGTGCCAGCAGTAAGACTATCAATCAGCCCCAGCATTTT. Encoded protein: CASSKTINQPQHF.

The rearrangement joins TRBV9 to TRBJ2-1; D possibly matches TRBD1 or TRBD2 (5 bases each). There are 15 residues in the CDR3. CDR1 is SGDLS and CDR2 is YYNGEE in the germline V gene. V gave up 0 bases and J gave up 6 bases, with 13 bases separating them. As DNA, the CDR3 is TGTGCCAGCAGCGTAGACCCGGGGCCGGGCAATGAGCAGTTCTTC. It codes for CASSVDPGPGNEQFF.

This clonotype appeared a few times. This sequence joins TRBV20-1 and TRBJ1-5; D is uncertain. The length of the CDR3 is 13 residues. Trimming pared 2 bases from V and 2 bases from J, leaving 7 bases between. Germline assignment: CDR1 DFQATT and CDR2 SNEGSKA (reference sequence). The CDR3 is CSARSTGNQPQHF. CDR3 in DNA: TGCAGTGCTAGATCTACGGGCAATCAGCCCCAGCATTTT.